One sample yielded the 7 T cell receptor beta chains listed below, sequenced in a study of blood T cell repertoires in COVID-19. The method was immunoSEQ multiplex PCR; TCRdb's version includes in-frame clones alone and lacks a portion of them. The sample lists roughly 160,000 clones, approximately 81% seen once, with approximately 1% in the top ten. Sample: peripheral blood. These receptors came from a man in his forties or fifties with acute or convalescent COVID-19.

This clone showed up just a few times. This chain links TRBV28 with TRBJ1-2; 9 bases align to TRBD1. Germline V lookup: CDR1 MDHEN, CDR2 SYDVKM. CDR3 length: 13 residues. V shed 8 bases, J shed 7 bases, and the junction held 8 bases outside the gene matches. Written as DNA, the CDR3 is TGTGCCAGCCTGACCTCGGACAGGGGTGGCTACACCTTC. It translates to CASLTSDRGGYTF.

The rearrangement links TRBV12-5 to TRBJ2-3, with 9 bases identical to TRBD1. This CDR3 contains 15 residues. Germline V lookup: CDR1 LGHNT, CDR2 FRNRAP. V lost 5 bases and J lost 5; bases outside the gene matches: 8. The CDR3 DNA is TGTGCTAGTGGTCCCGGACAGGGGCATGGAGATACGCAGTATTTT. It translates to CASGPGQGHGDTQYF.

Note on this clone: The junction does not match germline at one end; this may be a read error. Other DNA sequences in the sample encode the same CDR3. The chain recombines TRBV18 with TRBJ1-1; 11 bases agree with TRBD1. The CDR3 is made up of 16 amino acids. Germline lookup yields CDR1 KGHSH and CDR2 LQKENI. The CDR3 region has the DNA TGTGCCAGCTCTCCACGGACAGGGGGCATGAACACTGAAGCTTTCTTT. Its protein product is CASSPRTGGMNTEAFF.

The chain is built from TRBV10-2 and TRBJ1-4; 7 nucleotides line up with TRBD1. Per the germline V gene, CDR1 is WSHSY and CDR2 is SAAADI. The V gene end was trimmed by 6 bases and the J gene end by 7 bases; junction bases not matched to a gene: 8. This CDR3 is 14 amino acids long. CDR3 DNA sequence: TGCGCCAGCAGCAGGGGGTCGGAGGGTGAAAAACTGTTTTTT. Protein product: CASSRGSEGEKLFF.

This chain connects TRBV7-9 to TRBJ1-3; TRBD1 matches 9 bases. The CDR3 length is 14 residues. Unmatched junction bases numbered 5, after V lost 5 bases and J lost 6 bases. Germline-derived CDR1 and CDR2 are SEHNR and FQNEAQ (reference sequence). CDR3 DNA: TGTGCCAGCAGCCTTGGGACAGGGCAAAACACCATATATTTT. Translating it yields CASSLGTGQNTIYF. Full variable domain (remainder filled in from reference TRBV7-9 and TRBJ1-3): DTGVSQNPRHKITKRGQNVTFRCDPISEHNRLYWYRQTLGQGPEFLTYFQNEAQLEKSRLLSDRFSAERPKGSFSTLEIQRTEQGDSAMYLCASSLGTGQNTIYFGEGSWLTVV.

The gene calls are TRBV5-1 and TRBJ1-2; 8 bases line up with TRBD1. Germline V gene lookup returns CDR1 SGHRS and CDR2 YFSETQ. V trimming: 3 bases; J trimming: 5 bases; junction bases outside the gene matches: 0. The CDR3 is 12 amino acids. The CDR3 spells CASSWTGYGYTF. The DNA of the CDR3 is TGCGCCAGCAGCTGGACAGGGTATGGCTACACCTTC.

This clone was counted only a few times. The CDR3 DNA sequence: TGTGCCAGCGTGTCGAGCTCCTATAATTCACCCCTCCACTTT. Translating gives CASVSSSYNSPLHF. The chain uses TRBV3-1 (or the pseudogene TRBV3-2) and TRBJ1-6; D is unresolved. The germline gives CDR1 LGHDT, CDR2 YNNKEL (reference sequence). This CDR3 is built from 14 residues. V gave up 8 bases and J gave up 0 bases, with 8 bases separating them.